This TCR beta chain was profiled in a study of blood T cell repertoires in COVID-19. Study at large: Both acute and convalescent COVID-19 samples were obtained from the United States, Italy and Spain. PBMCs, B-cell-depleted T cells, or T cells were the source of the cDNA or gDNA that made up the material.

The CDR3 is 17 residues long. CDR1 is MNHNS, CDR2 SASEGT, per germline. Trimming at V came to 0 bases and at J to 0 bases, leaving 4 bases not matched to a gene. Original methodology: Quantification of nucleated cells was approximated via reference gene primer amplification. TCRdb's copy holds only in-frame clones and misses some; the assay was immunoSEQ multiplex PCR. V and J calls and clone size are those listed in that table; D and trimming were worked out from the DNA. The sample contains about 220,000 clones, 75% to 85% of which appear only once. The clonotype originates from a woman in her seventies with COVID-19, enrolled during active disease. Sequencing was done on a sample of peripheral blood. The rearrangement joins TRBV6-1 to TRBJ1-5; 8 bases line up with TRBD1. CDR3 region: CASSEAPGQGSNQPQHF. The CDR3 region has the DNA TGTGCCAGCAGTGAAGCGCCTGGACAGGGTAGCAATCAGCCCCAGCATTTT.